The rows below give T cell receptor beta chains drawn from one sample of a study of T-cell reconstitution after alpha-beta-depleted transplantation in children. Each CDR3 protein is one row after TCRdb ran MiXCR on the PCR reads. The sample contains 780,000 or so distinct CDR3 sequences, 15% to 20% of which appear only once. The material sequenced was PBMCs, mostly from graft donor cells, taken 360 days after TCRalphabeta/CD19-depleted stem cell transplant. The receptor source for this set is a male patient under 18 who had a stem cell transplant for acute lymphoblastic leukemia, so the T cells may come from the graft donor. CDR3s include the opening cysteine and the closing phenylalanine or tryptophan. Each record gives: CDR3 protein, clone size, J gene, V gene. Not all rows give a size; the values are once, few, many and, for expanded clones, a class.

CDR3aa: CASSVVGEGTFGADTQYF
abundance: .
j_gene: TRBJ2-3
v_gene: TRBV9

CDR3aa: CASSSLSVNSGTGAFEYF
abundance: few
j_gene: TRBJ2-7
v_gene: TRBV5-1

CDR3aa: CASSHLQGANTEAFF
abundance: .
j_gene: TRBJ1-1
v_gene: TRBV6-1

CDR3aa: CAWSVFAAIHNEQFF
abundance: once
j_gene: TRBJ2-1
v_gene: TRBV30

CDR3aa: CASHPTASGANNEQFF
abundance: few
j_gene: TRBJ2-1
v_gene: TRBV27

CDR3aa: CATSFPGTTHTEAFF
abundance: few
j_gene: TRBJ1-1
v_gene: TRBV15

CDR3aa: CSARGDGTYEQYF
abundance: .
j_gene: TRBJ2-7
v_gene: TRBV20-1

CDR3aa: CASSAFSGIEETQYF
abundance: .
j_gene: TRBJ2-5
v_gene: TRBV6-2/TRBV6-3

CDR3aa: CASSLRGGAGEALIYNEQFF
abundance: once
j_gene: TRBJ2-1
v_gene: TRBV14

CDR3aa: CASSVPVYSNQPQHF
abundance: .
j_gene: TRBJ1-5
v_gene: TRBV6-5

CDR3aa: CASSQDAARGGDTQYF
abundance: few
j_gene: TRBJ2-3
v_gene: TRBV14

CDR3aa: CASSPTGFPYEQYF
abundance: few
j_gene: TRBJ2-7
v_gene: TRBV3-1

CDR3aa: CASSVEVSYNEQFF
abundance: few
j_gene: TRBJ2-1
v_gene: TRBV9

CDR3aa: CASSQERGGETQYF
abundance: .
j_gene: TRBJ2-5
v_gene: TRBV4-2

CDR3aa: CASSVDTSAEPSYEQYF
abundance: few
j_gene: TRBJ2-7
v_gene: TRBV9

CDR3aa: CGGRRGSTDTQYF
abundance: few
j_gene: TRBJ2-3
v_gene: TRBV20-1

CDR3aa: CASSLWAGSSYNEQFF
abundance: few
j_gene: TRBJ2-1
v_gene: TRBV27

CDR3aa: CASSQFGGRGGYNEQFF
abundance: many
j_gene: TRBJ2-1
v_gene: TRBV4-1

CDR3aa: CASSSPRTGGNEQFF
abundance: few
j_gene: TRBJ2-1
v_gene: TRBV7-6

CDR3aa: CSARDEGVSYEQYF
abundance: .
j_gene: TRBJ2-7
v_gene: TRBV20-1

CDR3aa: CASSIVTGVFNEQFF
abundance: .
j_gene: TRBJ2-1
v_gene: TRBV19

CDR3aa: CASSEGGEETQYF
abundance: many
j_gene: TRBJ2-5
v_gene: TRBV9

CDR3aa: CASTIWASGNGDEQYF
abundance: .
j_gene: TRBJ2-7
v_gene: TRBV2

CDR3aa: CASTKGRENTEAFF
abundance: many
j_gene: TRBJ1-1
v_gene: TRBV7-9

CDR3aa: CASSLEGTGVSYEQYF
abundance: few
j_gene: TRBJ2-7
v_gene: TRBV7-6

CDR3aa: CAGGRGGPTLTGELFF
abundance: few
j_gene: TRBJ2-2
v_gene: TRBV4-1

CDR3aa: CASSPRTSGRYEQYF
abundance: few
j_gene: TRBJ2-7
v_gene: TRBV7-9

CDR3aa: CASRRVRGWNTEAFF
abundance: few
j_gene: TRBJ1-1
v_gene: TRBV27

CDR3aa: CASSISTSGERINEQFF
abundance: few
j_gene: TRBJ2-1
v_gene: TRBV7-9

CDR3aa: CASSPLPGQGGYEQYF
abundance: few
j_gene: TRBJ2-7
v_gene: TRBV12-3/TRBV12-4

CDR3aa: CASSPGREAWSYEQYF
abundance: .
j_gene: TRBJ2-7
v_gene: TRBV12-3/TRBV12-4

CDR3aa: CASSLRDTEAFF
abundance: many
j_gene: TRBJ1-1
v_gene: TRBV7-8

CDR3aa: CASSVVAWGGEQYF
abundance: few
j_gene: TRBJ2-7
v_gene: TRBV9

CDR3aa: CASSPTSSGANVLTF
abundance: many
j_gene: TRBJ2-6
v_gene: TRBV18

CDR3aa: CATAAGDKETQYF
abundance: many
j_gene: TRBJ2-5
v_gene: TRBV12-3/TRBV12-4

CDR3aa: CATSGTSGPSAQFF
abundance: many
j_gene: TRBJ2-1
v_gene: TRBV24-1

CDR3aa: CASSYGWTRSSYEQYF
abundance: many
j_gene: TRBJ2-7
v_gene: TRBV6-5

CDR3aa: CASSLAAGRDLPWDEQFF
abundance: few
j_gene: TRBJ2-1
v_gene: TRBV11-1

CDR3aa: CASSVGVLRGTDTQYF
abundance: .
j_gene: TRBJ2-3
v_gene: TRBV9

CDR3aa: CASSQGGSGNNGQFF
abundance: once
j_gene: TRBJ2-1
v_gene: TRBV4-2

CDR3aa: CASSPLDIDTGELFF
abundance: few
j_gene: TRBJ2-2
v_gene: TRBV28

CDR3aa: CASSPRTGLSNQPQHF
abundance: .
j_gene: TRBJ1-5
v_gene: TRBV27